The 27 T cell receptor beta chains presented below share a single source sample, sequenced in a study of blood T cell repertoires in COVID-19 (dated by TCRdb to 2018 to 2020). Library generation was performed with the immunoSEQ multiplex PCR assay. TCRdb took over this immuneACCESS table, retaining in-frame rearrangements with V and J assigned. Such tables are incomplete; in checked studies, under half of the missing clones stem from an unresolved V gene, and the remainder is unexplained. A total of tens of thousands of clones appear in this sample, roughly 80% of them only once. The leading ten clones occupy 6.5% to 9% of the sample. Sequencing input: peripheral blood. These receptor sequences come from a man between 60 and 75 years old with active COVID-19.

This clone appeared a few times. The V call is TRBV7-8, the J call TRBJ2-1, with 7 bases matching TRBD2. CDR3 length equals 14 residues. The germline gives CDR1 SGHVS, CDR2 FQNEAQ. V was clipped by 4 bases and J by 0 bases; unmatched bases: 0. CDR3 residues: CASSSSGSYNEQFF. CDR3 in DNA: TGTGCCAGCAGCTCTAGCGGCTCCTACAATGAGCAGTTCTTC.

V gene TRBV7-9 combines with J gene TRBJ2-1, with 8 bases aligning to TRBD2. V was clipped by 1 base and J by 7 bases; unmatched bases: 3. The germline gives CDR1 SEHNR, CDR2 FQNEAQ (reference sequence). There are 14 residues in the CDR3. In DNA, the CDR3 is TGTGCCAGCAGCTTAGAGGCTAGCGGGAATGAGCAGTTCTTC. Amino acid sequence: CASSLEASGNEQFF.

This rearrangement joins TRBV2 to TRBJ2-3; tentative D call: TRBD1 (6 bases). The CDR3 has 14 residues. CDR1 SNHLY and CDR2 FYNNEI come from the germline V gene. Trimming pared 6 bases from V and 1 base from J, leaving 11 bases between. The CDR3 DNA reads as TGTGCCAGCAGAAGAACAGGGCGCACAGATACGCAGTATTTT. This sequence encodes CASRRTGRTDTQYF. Using reference TRBV2 and TRBJ2-3 for the parts outside the CDR3, the full variable domain is EPEVTQTPSHQVTQMGQEVILRCVPISNHLYFYWYRQILGQKVEFLVSFYNNEISEKSEIFDDQFSVERPDGSNFTLKIRSTKLEDSAMYFCASRRTGRTDTQYFGPGTRLTVL.

This clone was observed once. The chain recombines TRBV2 with TRBJ2-1; perhaps TRBD2 as D (7 bases). Germline V lookup: CDR1 SNHLY, CDR2 FYNNEI. The CDR3 is 15 amino acids. The V and J ends lost 6 bases and 6 bases respectively, with 18 bases between them. The CDR3 DNA reads as TGTGCCAGCAGAGGAAGGTGGGGGGGCCTCAATGAGCAGTTCTTC. Its translation: CASRGRWGGLNEQFF.

The rearrangement uses TRBV24-1 and TRBJ2-5; TRBD2 agrees at 9 bases. The CDR3 extends over 18 amino acids. V was clipped by 3 bases and J by 2 bases; unmatched bases: 12. CDR1 KGHDR and CDR2 SFDVKD come from the germline V gene. The CDR3: CATSDPPGLAGRQETQYF. The CDR3 DNA follows: TGTGCCACCAGTGATCCCCCCGGGCTAGCGGGAAGGCAAGAGACCCAGTACTTC.

The CDR3 DNA sequence: TGTGCCAGTAGTATGCAGCGGGGGGTTTTCTACGAGCAGTACTTC. Its protein product is CASSMQRGVFYEQYF. The chain carries TRBV19 and TRBJ2-7, with 9 bases aligning to TRBD2. CDR1 is LNHDA, CDR2 SQIVND, per germline (reference sequence). Trimming removed 3 bases from V and 3 bases from J; junction bases left unmatched: 6. The length of the CDR3 is 15 residues.

The rearrangement uses TRBV5-6 and TRBJ1-2; TRBD1 might be the D (5 bases). This CDR3 region has 15 residues. V lost 0 bases and J 3 bases, leaving 12 bases between the germline ends. From germline, CDR1 is SGHDT and CDR2 YYEEEE. CDR3 residues: CASSLVAGNDYGYTF. CDR3 DNA sequence: TGTGCCAGCAGCTTGGTGGCAGGGAATGACTATGGCTACACCTTC. The entire variable domain, with the rest obtained from reference TRBV5-6 and TRBJ1-2, is as follows: DAGVTQSPTHLIKTRGQQVTLRCSPKSGHDTVSWYQQALGQGPQFIFQYYEEEERQRGNFPDRFSGHQFPNYSSELNVNALLLGDSALYLCASSLVAGNDYGYTFGSGTRLTVV.

The J gene is TRBJ2-3, the V gene TRBV18; D is perhaps TRBD2 (6 bases). In germline, CDR1 is KGHSH, CDR2 LQKENI. The CDR3 extends over 16 amino acids. Deletions cut 3 bases from V and 0 bases from J, with 13 bases between. CDR3 DNA: TGTGCCAGCTCACCCCAGGGTAGCGGTAGCACAGATACGCAGTATTTT. Its protein product is CASSPQGSGSTDTQYF.

J is TRBJ1-4 and V is TRBV7-9, with a possible D match to TRBD1 (5 bases). Germline-derived CDR1 and CDR2 are SEHNR and FQNEAQ (reference sequence). With 1 base removed from V and 8 bases from J, the gap between germline ends came to 17 bases. The CDR3 length is 16 residues. CDR3 nucleotides: TGTGCCAGCAGCTTAGTTGGGACTCCGGAGTTGGAAAAACTGTTTTTT. As protein: CASSLVGTPELEKLFF.

The chain employs TRBV19 and TRBJ2-1, with 9 positions matching TRBD1. V shed 3 bases, J shed 2 bases, and the junction held 5 bases outside the gene matches. The CDR3 totals 16 residues. CDR1 is LNHDA and CDR2 is SQIVND in the germline V gene (reference sequence). DNA for the CDR3: TGTGCCAGTAGTATCCGGGGACAGGGTGCCTACAATGAGCAGTTCTTC. Its protein is CASSIRGQGAYNEQFF.

The table lists this clone with a count of one. The V call is TRBV30, the J call TRBJ1-2; D possibly corresponds to TRBD1 (6 bases). Germline V CDR1 and CDR2: GTSNPN, SVGIG (reference sequence). The CDR3 is 13 residues long. The ends were cut back, 4 bases at V and 4 bases at J, with 13 bases in the middle. The CDR3 here is CAWIRGGLYGYTF. DNA of the CDR3: TGTGCCTGGATTAGGGGGGGGCTCTATGGCTACACCTTC.

The V gene is TRBV4-1, the J gene TRBJ1-6; 9 nucleotides agree with TRBD1. V shed 4 bases, J shed 6 bases, and the junction held 7 bases outside the gene matches. Germline assignment: CDR1 MGHRA and CDR2 YSYEKL. This CDR3 comprises 16 residues. In DNA form, the CDR3 reads TGCGCCAGCAGCCCGGACAGGGGAATCCTTAATTCACCCCTCCACTTT. This sequence encodes CASSPDRGILNSPLHF.

In this sample, this clone turned up once. The J gene is TRBJ2-7, the V gene TRBV7-9, with TRBD1 matching 7 bases. This CDR3 is 14 amino acids long. Trimming removed 5 bases from V and 0 bases from J; junction bases left unmatched: 4. The germline V gene has CDR1 SEHNR and CDR2 FQNEAQ (reference sequence). CDR3 amino acids: CASSPRGSSYEQYF. The DNA of the CDR3 is TGTGCCAGCAGCCCCAGGGGGAGCTCCTACGAGCAGTACTTC.

This sequence joins TRBV28 and TRBJ2-6; possibly TRBD1 for D (6 bases). The CDR3 runs 16 residues. Germline V gives CDR1 MDHEN, CDR2 SYDVKM. The V end was cut by 5 bases, the J end by 3 bases, with 14 bases between. CDR3 nucleotide sequence: TGTGCCAGCAGTCTTTACGGGACAAATGGGGCCAACGTCCTGACTTTC. Protein: CASSLYGTNGANVLTF.

The chain carries TRBV28 and TRBJ1-1; the match to TRBD1 covers 8 bases. Germline lookup yields CDR1 MDHEN and CDR2 SYDVKM. The CDR3 loop spans 14 amino acids. Trimming at V came to 3 bases and at J to 4 bases, leaving 4 bases not matched to a gene. CDR3 in amino acids: CASSFQGAGTEAFF. The CDR3 region has the DNA TGTGCCAGCAGTTTTCAGGGGGCGGGCACTGAAGCTTTCTTT.

This chain joins TRBV10-3 and TRBJ2-7; a weak D match, TRBD2 (5 bases). V was shortened by 5 bases and J by 2 bases, with 10 bases between the two germline ends. The CDR3 contains 13 residues. Germline CDR1 ENHRY, CDR2 SYGVKD. CDR3 amino acids: CAISPDGAYEQYF. CDR3 sequence (DNA): TGTGCCATCAGTCCAGACGGGGCCTACGAGCAGTACTTC.

The J gene is TRBJ2-2, the V gene TRBV5-1, with 8 bases aligning to TRBD2. V shed 4 bases and J 6 bases; nucleotides not matched to a gene: 11. CDR1 is SGHRS and CDR2 is YFSETQ in the germline V gene. CDR3 length equals 16 residues. In DNA, the CDR3 is TGCGCCAGCAGCGACGGAAGGGCGGGAGGCCCCGGGGAGCTGTTTTTT. This codes for CASSDGRAGGPGELFF. Based on the CDR3 plus reference TRBV5-1 and TRBJ2-2, the full variable domain is KAGVTQTPRYLIKTRGQQVTLSCSPISGHRSVSWYQQTPGQGLQFLFEYFSETQRNKGNFPGRFSGRQFSNSRSEMNVSTLELGDSALYLCASSDGRAGGPGELFFGEGSRLTVL.

The V and J genes are TRBV7-8 and TRBJ2-5; D remains unclear. Germline-derived CDR1 and CDR2 are SGHVS and FQNEAQ. V was clipped by 5 bases and J by 5 bases, with 9 bases between them. This CDR3 is built from 12 residues. The CDR3 sequence is CASSPFSETQYF. The CDR3 bases are TGTGCCAGCAGCCCCTTTTCGGAGACCCAGTACTTC.

J is TRBJ2-5 and V is TRBV9; TRBD1 matches at 7 bases. J lost 2 bases, V lost 3 bases, and 4 bases had no gene match. The CDR3 covers 14 residues. Germline CDR1 reads SGDLS; CDR2 reads YYNGEE. CDR3 nucleotides: TGTGCCAGCAGCGATGGGACAGATCAAGAGACCCAGTACTTC. Translating it yields CASSDGTDQETQYF.

The chain combines TRBV21-1 with TRBJ2-7; the table assigns TRBD1, which was not confirmed against the DNA. TRBV21-1 is designated a pseudogene. The CDR3 runs 16 residues. This chain's CDR3 is CASSKAGDREGYEQYF. The CDR3 bases are TGTGCCAGCAGCAAAGCAGGGGACAGGGAGGGTTACGAGCAGTACTTC.

This CDR3 reads CASSLGAGADTQYF. The CDR3 region has the DNA TGTGCCAGCAGCTTGGGGGCAGGGGCAGATACGCAGTATTTT. The chain has TRBV5-6 and TRBJ2-3; perhaps TRBD1 as D (6 bases). Per germline, CDR1 SGHDT and CDR2 YYEEEE. V lost 0 bases and J 4 bases, leaving 9 bases between the germline ends. This CDR3 is built from 14 residues. Filled out from reference TRBV5-6 and TRBJ2-3, the complete variable domain reads DAGVTQSPTHLIKTRGQQVTLRCSPKSGHDTVSWYQQALGQGPQFIFQYYEEEERQRGNFPDRFSGHQFPNYSSELNVNALLLGDSALYLCASSLGAGADTQYFGPGTRLTVL.

The J gene is TRBJ2-3, the V gene TRBV4-1, with a weak D call TRBD2 (6 bases). CDR1 is MGHRA and CDR2 is YSYEKL in the germline V gene. V was clipped by 1 base and J by 2 bases, with 13 bases between them. This CDR3 has 16 amino acids. For the CDR3, the DNA is TGCGCCAGCAGCCAAGTGATGGGACTGGACACAGATACGCAGTATTTT. Translating gives CASSQVMGLDTDTQYF.

The rearrangement joins TRBV5-1 to TRBJ1-5; 8 bases align to TRBD1. J was trimmed by 4 bases and V by 4 bases; bases with no gene match: 7. The CDR3 covers 15 residues. Germline lookup yields CDR1 SGHRS and CDR2 YFSETQ. This chain's CDR3 is CASSTSGQANQPQHF. In DNA form, the CDR3 reads TGCGCCAGCAGCACCTCGGGACAGGCTAATCAGCCCCAGCATTTT.

This clone was observed once. The chain uses TRBV28 and TRBJ2-7, with 7 bases matching TRBD2. The CDR3 is 13 residues long. Trimming cost V 5 bases and J 2 bases; bases outside gene matches: 3. The germline gives CDR1 MDHEN, CDR2 SYDVKM. The CDR3 reads CASSPGTTYEQYF. Here the CDR3 DNA reads TGTGCCAGCAGTCCTGGGACTACCTACGAGCAGTACTTC.

The chain has TRBV2 and TRBJ2-3; TRBD2 agrees at 8 bases. There are 15 residues in the CDR3. Germline lookup yields CDR1 SNHLY and CDR2 FYNNEI. V shed 6 bases and J 2 bases; nucleotides not matched to a gene: 7. The CDR3 sequence is CASRMRLAITDTQYF. In DNA form, the CDR3 reads TGTGCCAGCAGAATGCGACTAGCGATCACAGATACGCAGTATTTT.

The chain couples TRBV7-2 to TRBJ1-1; D is unresolved. Trimming cost V 2 bases and J 8 bases, with 15 bases left between them. The CDR3 consists of 14 residues. Germline CDR1 SGHTA, CDR2 FQGNSA. The CDR3 DNA reads TGTGCCAGCAGCTTACCTGCCCCTTACTCGGAAGCTTTCTTT. This encodes CASSLPAPYSEAFF.

A word on this clone: The same CDR3 also results from other DNA sequences found in this sample. V gene TRBV28 combines with J gene TRBJ2-7; 7 bases align to TRBD1. With 3 bases clipped from V and 2 bases from J, the junction kept 7 bases outside the gene matches. The CDR3 runs 15 residues. CDR1 and CDR2 from the germline V gene are MDHEN and SYDVKM. This chain's CDR3 is CASSLLRDRAYEQYF. CDR3 DNA sequence: TGTGCCAGCAGTTTGTTACGGGACAGAGCCTACGAGCAGTACTTC.